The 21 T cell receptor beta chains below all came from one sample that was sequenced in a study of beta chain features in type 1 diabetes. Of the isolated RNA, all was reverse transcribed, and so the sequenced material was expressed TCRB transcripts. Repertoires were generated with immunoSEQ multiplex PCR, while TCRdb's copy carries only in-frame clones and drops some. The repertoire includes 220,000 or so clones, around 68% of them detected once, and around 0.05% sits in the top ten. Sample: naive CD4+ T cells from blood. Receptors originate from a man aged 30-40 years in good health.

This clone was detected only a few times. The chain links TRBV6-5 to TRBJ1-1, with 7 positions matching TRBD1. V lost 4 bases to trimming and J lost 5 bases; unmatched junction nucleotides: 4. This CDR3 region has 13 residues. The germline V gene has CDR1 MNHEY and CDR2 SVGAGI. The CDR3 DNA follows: TGTGCCAGCAGTTTAACAGGGGTTACTGAAGCTTTCTTT. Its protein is CASSLTGVTEAFF.

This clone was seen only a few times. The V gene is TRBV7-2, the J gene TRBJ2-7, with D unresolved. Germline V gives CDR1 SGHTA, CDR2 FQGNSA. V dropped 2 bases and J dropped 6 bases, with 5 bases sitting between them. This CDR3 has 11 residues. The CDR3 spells CASSLRVEQYF. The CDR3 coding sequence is TGTGCCAGCAGCTTACGGGTCGAGCAGTACTTC.

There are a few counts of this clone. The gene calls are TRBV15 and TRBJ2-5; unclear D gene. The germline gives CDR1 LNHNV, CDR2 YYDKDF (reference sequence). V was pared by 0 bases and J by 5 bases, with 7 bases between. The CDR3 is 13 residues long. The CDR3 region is CATSRDSFETQYF. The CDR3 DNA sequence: TGTGCCACCAGCAGAGACAGTTTCGAGACCCAGTACTTC.

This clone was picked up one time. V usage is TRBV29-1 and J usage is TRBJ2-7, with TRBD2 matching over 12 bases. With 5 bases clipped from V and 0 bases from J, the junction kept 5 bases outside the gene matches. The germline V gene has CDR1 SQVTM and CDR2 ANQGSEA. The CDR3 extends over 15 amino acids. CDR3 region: CSVSLAGGNSYEQYF. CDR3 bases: TGCAGCGTTTCCCTAGCGGGAGGGAACTCCTACGAGCAGTACTTC.

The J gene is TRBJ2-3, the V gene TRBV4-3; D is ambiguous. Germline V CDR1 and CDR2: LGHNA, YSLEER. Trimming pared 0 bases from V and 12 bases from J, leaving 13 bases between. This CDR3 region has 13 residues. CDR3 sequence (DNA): TGCGCCAGCAGCCAAGATCGTTTAGGGCTTCAGTATTTT. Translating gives CASSQDRLGLQYF.

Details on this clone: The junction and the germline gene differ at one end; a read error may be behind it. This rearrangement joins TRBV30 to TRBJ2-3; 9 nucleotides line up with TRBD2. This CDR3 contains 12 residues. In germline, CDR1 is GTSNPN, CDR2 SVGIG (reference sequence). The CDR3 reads CAWGTSRDTQYF. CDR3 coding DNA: TGTGCCTGGGGGACTAGCAGAGATACGCAGTATTTT.

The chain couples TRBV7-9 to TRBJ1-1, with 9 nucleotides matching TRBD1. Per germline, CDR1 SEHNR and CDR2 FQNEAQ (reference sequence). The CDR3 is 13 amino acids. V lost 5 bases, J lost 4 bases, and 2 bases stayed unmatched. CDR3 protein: CASSDRGSTEAFF. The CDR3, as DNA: TGTGCCAGCAGCGACAGGGGGAGCACTGAAGCTTTCTTT.

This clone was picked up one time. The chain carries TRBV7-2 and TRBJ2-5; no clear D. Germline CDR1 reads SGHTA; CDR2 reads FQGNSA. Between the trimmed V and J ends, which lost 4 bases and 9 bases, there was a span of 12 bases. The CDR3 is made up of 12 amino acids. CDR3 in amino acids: CASSSPPMAQYF. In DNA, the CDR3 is TGTGCCAGCAGCTCCCCCCCGATGGCCCAGTACTTC.

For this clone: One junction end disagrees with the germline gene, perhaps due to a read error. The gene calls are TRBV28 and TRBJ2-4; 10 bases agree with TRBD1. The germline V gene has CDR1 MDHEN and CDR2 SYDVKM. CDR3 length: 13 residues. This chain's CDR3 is CASSLPAGTGVNF. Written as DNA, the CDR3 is TGTGCCAGCAGTTTACCCGCCGGGACAGGGGTGAACTTC.

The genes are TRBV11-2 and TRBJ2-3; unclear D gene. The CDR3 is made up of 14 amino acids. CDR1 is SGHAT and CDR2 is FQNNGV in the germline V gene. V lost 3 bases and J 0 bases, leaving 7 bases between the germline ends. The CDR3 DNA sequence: TGTGCCAGCAGCTTCAGGATTAGCACAGATACGCAGTATTTT. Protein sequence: CASSFRISTDTQYF.

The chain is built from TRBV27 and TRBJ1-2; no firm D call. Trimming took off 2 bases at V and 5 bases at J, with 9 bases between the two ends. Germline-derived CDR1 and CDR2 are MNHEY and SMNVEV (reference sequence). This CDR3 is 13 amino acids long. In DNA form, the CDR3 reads TGTGCCAGCAGTTTAAGGGAAAGTTATGGCTACACCTTC. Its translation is CASSLRESYGYTF.

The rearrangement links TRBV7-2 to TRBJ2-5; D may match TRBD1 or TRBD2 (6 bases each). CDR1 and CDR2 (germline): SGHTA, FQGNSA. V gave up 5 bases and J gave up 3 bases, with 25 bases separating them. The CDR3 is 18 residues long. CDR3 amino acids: CASSRGGIRELIKETQYF. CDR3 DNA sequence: TGTGCCAGCAGCAGAGGGGGGATTCGGGAGTTGATTAAAGAGACCCAGTACTTC.

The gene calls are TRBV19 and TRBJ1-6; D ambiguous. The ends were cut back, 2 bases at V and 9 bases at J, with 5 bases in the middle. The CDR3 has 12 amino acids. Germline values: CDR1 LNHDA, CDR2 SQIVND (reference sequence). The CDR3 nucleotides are TGTGCCAGTAGTATAAAGGGTTCACCCCTCCACTTT. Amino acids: CASSIKGSPLHF. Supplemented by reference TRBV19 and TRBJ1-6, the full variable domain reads DGGITQSPKYLFRKEGQNVTLSCEQNLNHDAMYWYRQDPGQGLRLIYYSQIVNDFQKGDIAEGYSVSREKKESFPLTVTSAQKNPTAFYLCASSIKGSPLHFGNGTRLTVT.

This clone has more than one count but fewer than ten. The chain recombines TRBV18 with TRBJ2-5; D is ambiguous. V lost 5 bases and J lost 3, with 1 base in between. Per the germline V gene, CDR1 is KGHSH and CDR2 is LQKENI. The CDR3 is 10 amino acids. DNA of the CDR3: TGTGCCAGCTCAGAAGAGACCCAGTACTTC. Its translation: CASSEETQYF.

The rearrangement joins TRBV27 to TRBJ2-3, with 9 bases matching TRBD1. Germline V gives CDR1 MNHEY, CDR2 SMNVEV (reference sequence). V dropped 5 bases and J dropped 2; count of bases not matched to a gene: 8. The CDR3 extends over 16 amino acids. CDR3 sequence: CASSRDREGFTDTQYF. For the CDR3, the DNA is TGTGCCAGCAGTCGGGACAGGGAGGGGTTCACAGATACGCAGTATTTT.

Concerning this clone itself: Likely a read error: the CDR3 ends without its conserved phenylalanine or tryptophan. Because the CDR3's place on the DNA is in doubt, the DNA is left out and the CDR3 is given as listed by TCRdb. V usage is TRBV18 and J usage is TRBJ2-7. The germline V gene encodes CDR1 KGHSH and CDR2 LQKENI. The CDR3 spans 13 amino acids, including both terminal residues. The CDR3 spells CASSPPVGGVRVY.

The CDR3 DNA reads TGCGCCAGCAGCCAAGATATGGCGGGCAATCAGCCCCAGCATTTT. Its protein product is CASSQDMAGNQPQHF. The rearrangement joins TRBV4-3 to TRBJ1-5; no definite D call. CDR1 and CDR2 from the germline V gene are LGHNA and YSLEER. With 0 bases removed from V and 2 bases from J, the gap between germline ends came to 8 bases. The CDR3 is made up of 15 amino acids.

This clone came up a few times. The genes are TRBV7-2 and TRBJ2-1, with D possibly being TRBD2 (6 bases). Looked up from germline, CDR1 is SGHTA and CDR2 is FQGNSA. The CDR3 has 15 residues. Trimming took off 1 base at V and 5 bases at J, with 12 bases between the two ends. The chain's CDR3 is CASSLDSGRNNEQFF. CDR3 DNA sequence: TGTGCCAGCAGCTTAGATAGCGGCCGAAACAATGAGCAGTTCTTC.

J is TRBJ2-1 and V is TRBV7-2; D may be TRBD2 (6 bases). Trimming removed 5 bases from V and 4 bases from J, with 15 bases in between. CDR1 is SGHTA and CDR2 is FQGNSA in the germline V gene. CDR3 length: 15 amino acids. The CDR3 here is CASSISGPTYNEQFF. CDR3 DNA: TGTGCCAGCAGCATCAGCGGGCCCACTTACAATGAGCAGTTCTTC.

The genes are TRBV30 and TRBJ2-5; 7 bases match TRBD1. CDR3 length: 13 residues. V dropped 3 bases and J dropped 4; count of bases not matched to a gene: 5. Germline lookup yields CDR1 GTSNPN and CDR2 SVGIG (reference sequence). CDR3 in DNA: TGTGCCTGGAGGACAGGGTTGGGAGAGACCCAGTACTTC. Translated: CAWRTGLGETQYF.

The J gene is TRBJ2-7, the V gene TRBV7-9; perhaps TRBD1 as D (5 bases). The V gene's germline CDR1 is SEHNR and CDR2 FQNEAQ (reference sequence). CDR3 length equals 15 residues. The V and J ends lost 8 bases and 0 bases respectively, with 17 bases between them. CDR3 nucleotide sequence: TGTGCCAGCTCAGAAGTGGGGCAAATCTCCTACGAGCAGTACTTC. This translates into CASSEVGQISYEQYF. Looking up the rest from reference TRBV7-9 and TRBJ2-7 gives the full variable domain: DTGVSQNPRHKITKRGQNVTFRCDPISEHNRLYWYRQTLGQGPEFLTYFQNEAQLEKSRLLSDRFSAERPKGSFSTLEIQRTEQGDSAMYLCASSEVGQISYEQYFGPGTRLTVT.